These T cell receptor beta chains were read from a single sample in a study of molecular identifiers for immune sequencing clone quantification. TCRdb redid the calling of the PCR reads with MiXCR, one entry per CDR3 protein. In the table there are roughly 100,000 distinct CDR3 sequences, about 35% of which are singletons. The specimen sequenced was naive CD8+ T cells from blood, with Jurkat cell RNA spiked in. These receptors were obtained from a human donor in good health. Some libraries in this study had Jurkat cell RNA spiked in. The conserved cysteine and the conserved F or W are not part of the CDR3 here. Clone size, where shown, is once, few, many, or a class for clones that have expanded.

V gene: TRBV4-3
CDR3 length: 13
J gene: TRBJ2-3
clone size: .
CDR3 protein: ASSQGRLGFDTQY

V gene: TRBV5-6
CDR3 length: 11
J gene: TRBJ2-3
clone size: .
CDR3 protein: ASTAGSPDTQY

V gene: TRBV7-2
CDR3 length: 14
J gene: TRBJ1-5
clone size: .
CDR3 protein: ASSLADPRLEQPQH

V gene: TRBV24-1
CDR3 length: 13
J gene: TRBJ2-1
clone size: few
CDR3 protein: ATSDPTRRDNEQF

V gene: TRBV25-1
CDR3 length: 11
J gene: TRBJ2-6
clone size: many
CDR3 protein: ASSGQISGVLT

V gene: TRBV28
CDR3 length: 12
J gene: TRBJ2-7
clone size: many
CDR3 protein: ASSLGQGPYEQY

V gene: TRBV20-1
CDR3 length: 11
J gene: TRBJ1-5
clone size: few
CDR3 protein: SATFVGNQPQH

V gene: TRBV5-1
CDR3 length: 14
J gene: TRBJ2-3
clone size: medium-sized
CDR3 protein: ASSFSPGGPKDTQY

V gene: TRBV6-2/TRBV6-3
CDR3 length: 12
J gene: TRBJ2-5
clone size: .
CDR3 protein: ASSPGLEGETQY

V gene: TRBV4-2
CDR3 length: 14
J gene: TRBJ2-7
clone size: .
CDR3 protein: ASSQDGIQGNYEQY

V gene: TRBV2
CDR3 length: 14
J gene: TRBJ2-7
clone size: .
CDR3 protein: ASSETSSGGPYEQY

V gene: TRBV12-3/TRBV12-4
CDR3 length: 14
J gene: TRBJ2-3
clone size: once
CDR3 protein: ASSRVDREMSDTQY

V gene: TRBV11-2
CDR3 length: 18
J gene: TRBJ2-3
clone size: .
CDR3 protein: ASSLGYPGLAGVGTDTQY

V gene: TRBV9
CDR3 length: 11
J gene: TRBJ2-3
clone size: .
CDR3 protein: ASSAPLEATQY

V gene: TRBV12-3/TRBV12-4
CDR3 length: 10
J gene: TRBJ1-5
clone size: .
CDR3 protein: ASTARNQPQH

V gene: TRBV6-2/TRBV6-3
CDR3 length: 11
J gene: TRBJ2-7
clone size: .
CDR3 protein: ASSYADSYEQY

V gene: TRBV6-6
CDR3 length: 14
J gene: TRBJ2-3
clone size: .
CDR3 protein: ASSYSWVMKTDTQY

V gene: TRBV10-2
CDR3 length: 14
J gene: TRBJ2-2
clone size: .
CDR3 protein: ASNPISQLRAGELF

V gene: TRBV2
CDR3 length: 13
J gene: TRBJ1-5
clone size: .
CDR3 protein: ASSEFVRDGQPQH

V gene: TRBV7-3
CDR3 length: 14
J gene: TRBJ1-2
clone size: many
CDR3 protein: ASSPGPGGYNYGYT

V gene: TRBV9
CDR3 length: 12
J gene: TRBJ1-5
clone size: few
CDR3 protein: ASSPGWGNQPQH

V gene: TRBV27
CDR3 length: 14
J gene: TRBJ1-1
clone size: .
CDR3 protein: ASPRTGSKMNTEAF

V gene: TRBV28
CDR3 length: 13
J gene: TRBJ2-3
clone size: many
CDR3 protein: ASRYLAGVPDTQY

V gene: TRBV25-1
CDR3 length: 10
J gene: TRBJ1-2
clone size: many
CDR3 protein: ASSDGFYGYT

V gene: TRBV4-3
CDR3 length: 16
J gene: TRBJ2-7
clone size: .
CDR3 protein: ASSRQQITGPHSYEQY

V gene: TRBV3-1
CDR3 length: 14
J gene: TRBJ1-2
clone size: .
CDR3 protein: ASSQEQQGPFYGYT

V gene: TRBV9
CDR3 length: 11
J gene: TRBJ2-2
clone size: many
CDR3 protein: ASSVGWAGELF

V gene: TRBV24-1
CDR3 length: 12
J gene: TRBJ2-5
clone size: few
CDR3 protein: ATSELPGQETQY

V gene: TRBV7-6
CDR3 length: 11
J gene: TRBJ2-1
clone size: .
CDR3 protein: ASSLGPTNEQF

V gene: TRBV29-1
CDR3 length: 14
J gene: TRBJ2-7
clone size: .
CDR3 protein: SVEVKTDRVGYEQY

V gene: TRBV20-1
CDR3 length: 11
J gene: TRBJ2-7
clone size: few
CDR3 protein: SAPPGASNEQY

V gene: TRBV27
CDR3 length: 12
J gene: TRBJ2-1
clone size: .
CDR3 protein: ASSLLLDRHEQF

V gene: TRBV11-2
CDR3 length: 8
J gene: TRBJ1-1
clone size: .
CDR3 protein: ASSLVVAI

V gene: TRBV7-6
CDR3 length: 13
J gene: TRBJ1-3
clone size: many
CDR3 protein: ASSLGRGAGNTIY